The 8 T cell receptor beta chains below were found in one sample sequenced in a study of cytomegalovirus exposure and HLA in healthy donors. Amplification used 60 Vbeta primers and 13 Jbeta primers. The assay was immunoSEQ multiplex PCR, and TCRdb's table has in-frame clones only and misses some. This sample carries approximately 160,000 clones, around 75% of them seen once, and the ten largest clones take about 4.7%. Material: PBMCs. Source of these receptors: a man younger than 35 in good health and CMV-seropositive.

The chain combines TRBV6-6 with TRBJ2-7; 7 positions agree with TRBD2. J lost 5 bases, V lost 8 bases, and 3 bases had no gene match. CDR3 length: 11 residues. CDR1 and CDR2 from the germline V gene are MNHNY and SVGAGI (reference sequence). The DNA for the CDR3 is TGTGCCAGCGGGAGGGACCACGAGCAGTACGTC. Amino acid sequence: CASGRDHEQYV.

Only a few counts were recorded for this clone. The genes are TRBV4-1 and TRBJ1-4; 10 positions match TRBD1. Unmatched junction bases numbered 7, after V lost 4 bases and J lost 8 bases. Per germline, CDR1 MGHRA and CDR2 YSYEKL. CDR3 length: 15 residues. The CDR3 nucleotides read TGCGCCAGCAGCCTAGGGACAGGGGTTTTCGAAAAACTGTTTTTT. This codes for CASSLGTGVFEKLFF.

The CDR3 spells CASSFPGQSYGYTF. For the CDR3, the DNA is TGTGCCAGCAGCTTTCCGGGACAGAGCTATGGCTACACCTTC. The chain carries TRBV11-2 and TRBJ1-2; TRBD1 aligns across 7 bases. V trimming: 3 bases; J trimming: 4 bases; junction bases outside the gene matches: 5. This CDR3 spans 14 amino acids. The germline V gene encodes CDR1 SGHAT and CDR2 FQNNGV.

This sequence joins TRBV7-8 and TRBJ2-7; D is perhaps TRBD1 (5 bases). CDR1 and CDR2 from the germline V gene are SGHVS and FQNEAQ. Trimming cost V 2 bases and J 2 bases, with 10 bases left between them. The CDR3 has 14 residues. This CDR3 reads CASSLQGVTYEQYV. In DNA, the CDR3 is TGTGCCAGCAGCTTACAGGGCGTTACCTACGAGCAGTACGTC.

This clone was seen a few times. The chain combines TRBV7-2 with TRBJ2-2; the match to TRBD2 covers 10 bases. CDR1 and CDR2 from the germline V gene are SGHTA and FQGNSA. After removal of 6 bases from V and 4 bases from J, the junction contained 11 bases not matched to a gene. This CDR3 is 17 amino acids long. The CDR3 DNA follows: TGTGCCAGCAGTCTCCGCCCAGGGACTAGCGTCACCGGGGAGCTGTTTTTT. Translation: CASSLRPGTSVTGELFF. Using reference TRBV7-2 and TRBJ2-2 for the parts outside the CDR3, the full variable domain is GAGVSQSPSNKVTEKGKDVELRCDPISGHTALYWYRQSLGQGLEFLIYFQGNSAPDKSGLPSDRFSAERTGGSVSTLTIQRTQQEDSAVYLCASSLRPGTSVTGELFFGEGSRLTVL.

The V gene is TRBV5-6, the J gene TRBJ2-7, with TRBD1 matching 7 bases. From germline, CDR1 is SGHDT and CDR2 YYEEEE. V shed 4 bases and J 0 bases; nucleotides not matched to a gene: 7. This CDR3 region has 15 residues. CDR3 in amino acids: CASSTLTGLSYEQYV. The CDR3 nucleotides read TGTGCCAGCAGCACCCTGACAGGGCTCTCCTACGAGCAGTACGTC.

The rearrangement uses TRBV5-6 and TRBJ1-3; no clear D gene. V lost 1 base to trimming and J lost 4 bases, with 3 bases between them. CDR3 length: 12 residues. CDR1 and CDR2 (germline): SGHDT, YYEEEE. CDR3 sequence: CASSLRGNTIYF. In nucleotides, the CDR3 is TGTGCCAGCAGCTTGCGGGGAAACACCATATATTTT.

This rearrangement joins TRBV6-5 to TRBJ1-2; D unclear. The ends were cut back, 6 bases at V and 8 bases at J, with 22 bases in the middle. The CDR3 runs to 15 residues. In germline, CDR1 is MNHEY, CDR2 SVGAGI. The DNA for the CDR3 is TGTGCCAGCAGCCCCCCCGGCGGCCTTTGGGAGGGCTACACCTTC. Protein product: CASSPPGGLWEGYTF.